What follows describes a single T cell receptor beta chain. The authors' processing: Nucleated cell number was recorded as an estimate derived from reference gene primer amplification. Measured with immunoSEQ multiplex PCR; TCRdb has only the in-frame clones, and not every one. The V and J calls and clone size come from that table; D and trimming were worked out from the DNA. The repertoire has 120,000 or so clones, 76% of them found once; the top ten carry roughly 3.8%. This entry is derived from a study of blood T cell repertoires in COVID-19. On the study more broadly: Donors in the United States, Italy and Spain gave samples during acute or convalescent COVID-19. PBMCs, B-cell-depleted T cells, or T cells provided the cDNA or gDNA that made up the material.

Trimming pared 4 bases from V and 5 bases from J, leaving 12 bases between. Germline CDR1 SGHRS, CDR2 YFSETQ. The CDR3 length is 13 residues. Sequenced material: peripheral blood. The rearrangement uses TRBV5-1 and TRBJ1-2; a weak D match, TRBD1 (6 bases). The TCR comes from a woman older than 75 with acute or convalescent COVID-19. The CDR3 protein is CASSRDQGYGYTF. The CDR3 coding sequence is TGCGCCAGCAGCCGGGACCAGGGGTATGGCTACACCTTC.